The entry below gives a single TCR beta chain sequence along with its context. Its matching antigen is unknown. Looked up from germline, CDR1 is MDHEN and CDR2 is SYDVKM. V lost 6 bases to trimming and J lost 3 bases, with 15 bases between them. The CDR3 contains 15 residues. The entry originates in a study of tumor-infiltrating lymphocytes in primary liver carcinoma. Study as a whole: Ranging in age from 30 to 69 years, the patients were men and women.

Study results and caveats: Less overlap was seen in tumor-adjacent and tumor-blood pairs than in tumor region pairs.

Total RNA and DNA came together from roughly 20-30 mg of bulk tissue without cell sorting. TCR beta cDNA was made from approximately 500 ng total RNA with a constant-region primer. Investigators got TCR beta libraries out of three nested multiplex PCR rounds, done with slightly modified ARM-PCR. Two initial PCR rounds of approximately 10 cycles each paired TRBV1-TRBV30 forward primers with a C-beta reverse primer. TCRdb processed the multiplex PCR reads anew with MiXCR; each CDR3 protein has one entry. Seen here are 100,000 to 150,000 distinct CDR3 sequences, around 64% observed once, and the top ten hold roughly 7.9%.

The sequence was obtained from a woman aged 55 to 70 with primary liver carcinoma and hepatitis B virus infection. What was sequenced was liver tumor tissue from sampling region 3. Subset here: tumor region T3, left-lateral pole. The chain joins TRBV28 to TRBJ1-3, with D perhaps TRBD1 (6 bases). The CDR3 protein is CASRRTARIGNTIYF. CDR3 bases: TGTGCCAGCAGGAGGACAGCCCGCATTGGAAACACCATATATTTT.